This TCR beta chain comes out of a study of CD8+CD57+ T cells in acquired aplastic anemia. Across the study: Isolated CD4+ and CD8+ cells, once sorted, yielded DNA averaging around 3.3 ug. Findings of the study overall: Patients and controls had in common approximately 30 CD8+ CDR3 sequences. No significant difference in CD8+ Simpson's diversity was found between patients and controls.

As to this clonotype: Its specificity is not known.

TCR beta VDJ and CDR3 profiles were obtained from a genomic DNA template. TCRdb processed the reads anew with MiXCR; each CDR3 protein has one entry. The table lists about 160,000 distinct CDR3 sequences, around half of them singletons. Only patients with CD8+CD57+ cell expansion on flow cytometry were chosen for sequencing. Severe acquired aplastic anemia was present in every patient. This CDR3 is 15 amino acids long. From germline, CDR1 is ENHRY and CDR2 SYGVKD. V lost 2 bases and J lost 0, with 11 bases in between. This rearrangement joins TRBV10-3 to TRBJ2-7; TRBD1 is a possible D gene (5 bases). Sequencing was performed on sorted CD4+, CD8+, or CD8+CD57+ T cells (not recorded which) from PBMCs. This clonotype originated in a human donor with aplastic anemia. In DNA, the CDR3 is TGTGCCATCAGTGAGCTCCAGGGTGCCTCCTACGAGCAGTACTTC. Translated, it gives CAISELQGASYEQYF.